The T cell receptor beta chain under discussion was sequenced for a study of beta chain features in type 1 diabetes. With respect to this clone: Its specificity is unknown.

As every portion of the isolated RNA was reverse transcribed, the sequencing read expressed TCRB transcripts. Profiled with immunoSEQ multiplex PCR; TCRdb holds only in-frame clones, not every one. Of around 140,000 clones listed, 7.5% to 9.5% were seen once; the top ten hold 0.65% to 0.75%. Per germline, CDR1 SGHVS and CDR2 FNYEAQ. The CDR3 is 14 residues long. The V gene lost 0 bases and the J gene lost 7 bases, with 9 bases spanning the gap. General study findings and limits: All four CD4+ subsets of Type 1 diabetes patients contained TCRB CDR3s that were moderately but significantly shorter.

The sequence was collected from a man in his thirties or forties with type 1 diabetes. The sequencing sample was made of central memory CD4+ T cells from blood. The chain has TRBV7-6 and TRBJ2-2, with no clear D. CDR3 sequence (DNA): TGTGCCAGCAGCTTAGCGACCGGGTTCGGGGAGCTGTTTTTT. Encoded protein: CASSLATGFGELFF.